The 32 T cell receptor beta chains below come from one sample, sequenced in a study of T cells in Graves' hyperthyroidism and ophthalmopathy. Amplification targeted TCR beta CDR3 regions from RNA transcripts. First-round RT-PCR of the TCR CDR3 relied on the HTBI primer set. TCRdb re-called the multiplex PCR reads through MiXCR, storing one row per CDR3 protein. The repertoire has 360,000 or so distinct CDR3 sequences, around a sixth of them found once; the top ten carry about 14%. Specimen: blood. The receptors shown here come from a woman between 40 and 50 years old with Graves' ophthalmopathy.

In its sample, this clonotype was seen many times. The rearrangement uses TRBV12-5 and TRBJ2-7, with unresolved D. The V end was cut by 6 bases, the J end by 3 bases, with 15 bases between. This CDR3 is built from 14 residues. Germline V gives CDR1 LGHNT, CDR2 FRNRAP. The CDR3 sequence: CASGPALGFYEQYF. CDR3 coding DNA: TGTGCTAGTGGGCCTGCCTTGGGATTCTACGAGCAGTACTTC.

The chain combines TRBV28 with TRBJ2-1; either TRBD1 or TRBD2 may fit D (5 bases each). Germline V gene data show CDR1 as MDHEN and CDR2 as SYDVKM. V shed 10 bases and J shed 8 bases, with 18 bases lying between them. This CDR3 spans 13 amino acids. As DNA, the CDR3 is TGTGCCACCTCCTTGTGGGGGACGGATGAGCAGTTCTTC. It codes for CATSLWGTDEQFF.

This clonotype was found many times. The rearrangement joins TRBV27 to TRBJ2-5, with a possible D match to TRBD2 (5 bases). Germline V gene lookup returns CDR1 MNHEY and CDR2 SMNVEV (reference sequence). V lost 3 bases and J lost 2, with 7 bases in between. The CDR3 loop spans 13 amino acids. In DNA, the CDR3 is TGTGCCAGCAGTTTTACGGGACAAGAGACCCAGTACTTC. It specifies CASSFTGQETQYF.

This clonotype was counted at least ten times. The V and J genes are TRBV28 and TRBJ1-1, with D unclear. Deletions cut 1 base from V and 0 bases from J, with 18 bases between. The germline V gene encodes CDR1 MDHEN and CDR2 SYDVKM. The CDR3 runs to 18 residues. Here the CDR3 DNA reads TGTGCCAGCAGTTTATCTCGGTGGGCAGCTGCGATGAACACTGAAGCTTTCTTT. Its protein is CASSLSRWAAAMNTEAFF. The full variable domain, in which reference TRBV28 and TRBJ1-1 provide the parts outside the CDR3, is DVKVTQSSRYLVKRTGEKVFLECVQDMDHENMFWYRQDPGLGLRLIYFSYDVKMKEKGDIPEGYSVSREKKERFSLILESASTNQTSMYLCASSLSRWAAAMNTEAFFGQGTRLTVV.

The chain couples TRBV12-3 or TRBV12-4 to TRBJ1-1; 7 nucleotides match TRBD1. The CDR3 sequence is 13 residues long. V was clipped by 7 bases and J by 7 bases; unmatched bases: 9. DNA for the CDR3: TGTGCCAGCAATATTGGACAGGCTGGTGAAGCTTTCTTT. Amino acids: CASNIGQAGEAFF.

In its sample, this clonotype was seen many times. This chain joins TRBV20-1 and TRBJ2-5; D uncertain. Germline CDR1 DFQATT, CDR2 SNEGSKA (reference sequence). Trimming removed 6 bases at V and 4 bases at J, with 6 bases between. CDR3 size: 10 residues. The CDR3 nucleotides read TGCAGTGCCATCAGAGAGACCCAGTACTTC. This codes for CSAIRETQYF.

Notes on this clonotype: A read error may explain this, as a much larger clone is one base away. The genes are TRBV12-3 or TRBV12-4 and TRBJ2-5; perhaps TRBD2 as D (5 bases). The CDR3 contains 11 residues. The CDR3 loop reads CANSLRGDLYF. In nucleotides, the CDR3 is TGTGCCAACAGTTTACGGGGAGATTTGTACTTC.

This clonotype was found many times. This chain links TRBV30 with TRBJ2-2; 12 positions match TRBD2. CDR1 and CDR2 (germline): GTSNPN, SVGIG (reference sequence). V dropped 4 bases and J dropped 7; count of bases not matched to a gene: 4. The CDR3 totals 14 residues. CDR3 bases: TGTGCCTGGAAACTAGCGGGAGGTCACGGGGAGCTGTTTTTT. It yields the protein CAWKLAGGHGELFF.

The rearrangement joins TRBV28 to TRBJ2-7, with TRBD2 identical over 7 bases. Trimming at V came to 5 bases and at J to 0 bases, leaving 13 bases not matched to a gene. The CDR3 has 17 residues. CDR1 and CDR2 (germline): MDHEN, SYDVKM. The CDR3 loop reads CASSDIHQRDTSYEQYF. The CDR3 DNA reads TGTGCCAGCAGTGATATTCACCAGCGGGATACCTCCTACGAGCAGTACTTC. Full variable domain (outside the CDR3, taken from reference TRBV28 and TRBJ2-7): DVKVTQSSRYLVKRTGEKVFLECVQDMDHENMFWYRQDPGLGLRLIYFSYDVKMKEKGDIPEGYSVSREKKERFSLILESASTNQTSMYLCASSDIHQRDTSYEQYFGPGTRLTVT.

The table lists this clonotype with many counts. The CDR3 spells CASRGQGDTGELFF. The CDR3 nucleotides read TGTGCCAGCAGGGGACAGGGGGACACCGGGGAGCTGTTTTTT. The chain joins TRBV2 to TRBJ2-2, with 11 bases fitting TRBD1. Germline trimming cut 6 bases from V and 3 bases from J; bases unmatched to any gene: 0. Germline V gives CDR1 SNHLY, CDR2 FYNNEI. The CDR3 runs to 14 residues.

The sample holds a few counts of this clonotype. The J gene is TRBJ2-2, the V gene TRBV28, with D unclear. This CDR3 is 15 amino acids long. Between the trimmed V and J ends, which lost 2 bases and 0 bases, there was a span of 7 bases. The germline V gene encodes CDR1 MDHEN and CDR2 SYDVKM. The CDR3 DNA reads TGTGCCAGCAGTTTAGGCGCTACGAACACCGGGGAGCTGTTTTTT. Encoded protein: CASSLGATNTGELFF.

The sample holds a few counts of this clonotype. This may arise from a read error, as a much more abundant clone is one base away. The chain links TRBV24-1 to TRBJ1-2, with a possible D match to TRBD1 (5 bases). The CDR3 consists of 13 residues. Germline CDR1 is KGHDR and CDR2 is SFDVKD. DNA of the CDR3: TGTGGCACCCAGCCCGGGGGGGGCTATGGCTACACCTTC. This gives the protein CGTQPGGGYGYTF.

This clonotype has a count of ten or more. The gene calls are TRBV19 and TRBJ2-4; 10 positions agree with TRBD1. Germline lookup yields CDR1 LNHDA and CDR2 SQIVND (reference sequence). CDR3 size: 14 residues. V lost 4 bases to trimming and J lost 7 bases; unmatched junction nucleotides: 4. The CDR3 bases are TGTGCCAGTAGTACCGGGACAGGGGCGAACATTCAGTACTTC. It encodes CASSTGTGANIQYF.

The table lists this clonotype with many counts. DNA of the CDR3: TGTGCCAGCAGGGAGGACAGAACCGGGGCCAACGTCCTGACTTTC. This encodes CASREDRTGANVLTF. The chain combines TRBV12-3 or TRBV12-4 with TRBJ2-6, with a possible D match to TRBD1 (6 bases). This CDR3 has 15 amino acids. Trimming took off 6 bases at V and 4 bases at J, with 13 bases between the two ends.

This clonotype has only a few counts. The chain is built from TRBV6-2 or TRBV6-3 and TRBJ1-5; no clear D. The CDR3 extends over 15 amino acids. Germline V CDR1 and CDR2: MNHEY, SVGEGT. V lost 5 bases and J 0 bases, leaving 11 bases between the germline ends. CDR3 sequence (DNA): TGTGCCAGCAGTCCGGGATTTTATAGCAATCAGCCCCAGCATTTT. It specifies CASSPGFYSNQPQHF.

This clonotype was seen many times. The rearrangement joins TRBV7-8 to TRBJ2-2; the D gene is possibly TRBD2 (6 bases). Per the germline V gene, CDR1 is SGHVS and CDR2 is FQNEAQ. The CDR3 loop spans 15 amino acids. Trimming removed 5 bases from V and 3 bases from J, with 13 bases in between. Here the CDR3 DNA reads TGTGCCAGCAGCCCACCCAGGGACTACACCGGGGAGCTGTTTTTT. Its protein is CASSPPRDYTGELFF.

The rearrangement joins TRBV6-1 to TRBJ1-1; D remains ambiguous. The V end lost 4 bases, the J end lost 0 bases, and 9 bases lay between the germline ends. The CDR3 runs 14 residues. Germline V gives CDR1 MNHNS, CDR2 SASEGT. CDR3 coding DNA: TGTGCCAGCAGTGCGGCAGTAATGAACACTGAAGCTTTCTTT. Translating gives CASSAAVMNTEAFF.

This clonotype was detected many times. The genes are TRBV10-1 and TRBJ2-2; D may be TRBD1 (6 bases). The CDR3 covers 15 residues. Germline loops: CDR1 WNHNN, CDR2 SYGVQD (reference sequence). The V end was cut by 3 bases, the J end by 4 bases, with 12 bases between. CDR3 bases: TGCGCCAGCAGTGAAGGGGGAACGGGCACCGGGGAGCTGTTTTTT. This translates into CASSEGGTGTGELFF.

The CDR3 DNA reads as TGTGCCACCAGCAGGTCAGGGCGCCCGTCCCCCTACGAGCAGTACTTC. Its translation: CATSRSGRPSPYEQYF. This rearrangement joins TRBV15 to TRBJ2-7; tentative D call: TRBD1 (5 bases). V lost 3 bases, J lost 2 bases, and 17 bases lay in between. The CDR3 contains 16 residues. The V gene's germline CDR1 is LNHNV and CDR2 YYDKDF (reference sequence).

This clonotype was recorded many times. The rearrangement uses TRBV11-2 and TRBJ2-7; maybe TRBD2 (6 bases). CDR3 size: 13 residues. The V gene's germline CDR1 is SGHAT and CDR2 FQNNGV. Between the trimmed V and J ends, which lost 3 bases and 2 bases, there was a span of 8 bases. The CDR3 nucleotides read TGTGCCAGCAGCTTCGGGGGTACCTACGAGCAGTACTTC. The encoded protein is CASSFGGTYEQYF.

This clonotype was seen many times. V usage is TRBV9 and J usage is TRBJ2-7; a weak D match, TRBD2 (5 bases). The CDR3 covers 15 residues. From germline, CDR1 is SGDLS and CDR2 YYNGEE. V lost 0 bases, J lost 3 bases, and 13 bases lay in between. The DNA for the CDR3 is TGTGCCAGCAGCGTAGATCGGGGATTTGGCTACGAGCAGTACTTC. Its protein is CASSVDRGFGYEQYF.

In regard to this clonotype: The junction and the germline gene differ at one end; a read error may be behind it. The chain combines TRBV7-3 with TRBJ2-5; 9 nucleotides agree with TRBD2. Germline assignment: CDR1 SGHTA and CDR2 FQGTGA. This CDR3 has 15 amino acids. Here the CDR3 DNA reads TGTGTCAGCAGCCTAGGGGCTAGCGGGAAAGAGACCCAGTACTTC. Translated: CVSSLGASGKETQYF.

The table lists this clonotype with a few counts. The rearrangement uses TRBV30 and TRBJ2-7; 10 bases fit TRBD2. The CDR3 is 14 amino acids. The V gene's germline CDR1 is GTSNPN and CDR2 SVGIG (reference sequence). Losses at the gene ends were 4 bases for V and 7 bases for J; bases not matched to a gene: 10. The CDR3 here is CAWKRLAGIREQYF. Written as DNA, the CDR3 is TGTGCCTGGAAAAGACTAGCGGGTATACGGGAGCAGTACTTC. Filled out from reference TRBV30 and TRBJ2-7, the complete variable domain reads SQTIHQWPATLVQPVGSPLSLECTVEGTSNPNLYWYRQAAGRGLQLLFYSVGIGQISSEVPQNLSASRPQDRQFILSSKKLLLSDSGFYLCAWKRLAGIREQYFGPGTRLTVT.

The chain is built from TRBV5-1 and TRBJ2-5, with D uncertain. Germline-derived CDR1 and CDR2 are SGHRS and YFSETQ. This CDR3 is built from 14 residues. Trimming stripped 0 bases from V and 1 base from J, with 7 bases between. The CDR3 sequence: CASSLDWVQETQYF. For the CDR3, the DNA is TGCGCCAGCAGCTTGGATTGGGTCCAAGAGACCCAGTACTTC.

This clonotype was counted at least ten times. This rearrangement joins TRBV19 to TRBJ2-7; D uncertain. Germline V gene sequence: CDR1 LNHDA, CDR2 SQIVND (reference sequence). The CDR3 covers 15 residues. Trimming cost V 2 bases and J 0 bases, with 11 bases left between them. The CDR3: CASSIFSGTSYEQYF. The DNA for the CDR3 is TGTGCCAGTAGTATATTTTCCGGAACCTCCTACGAGCAGTACTTC.

This clonotype was found many times. The V call is TRBV19, the J call TRBJ1-5, with 7 bases that match TRBD1. Trimming at V came to 9 bases and at J to 2 bases, leaving 16 bases not matched to a gene. The CDR3 contains 17 residues. Germline-derived CDR1 and CDR2 are LNHDA and SQIVND (reference sequence). The chain's CDR3 is CASLKRDSYLGNQPQHF. CDR3 DNA sequence: TGTGCCAGCCTGAAACGGGACAGCTACTTAGGCAATCAGCCCCAGCATTTT.

This clonotype was counted at least ten times. CDR3 bases: TGTGCCAGCAGCCCGGGACGGTCTAACTATGGCTACACCTTC. Protein product: CASSPGRSNYGYTF. This chain uses TRBV6-1 with TRBJ1-2, with D maybe TRBD1 (5 bases). CDR1 and CDR2 (germline): MNHNS, SASEGT. Trimming took 6 bases from V and 0 from J, leaving 11 bases between them. There are 14 residues in the CDR3.

Ten or more counts support this clonotype. Possible read error: a much larger clone is one base away. This sequence joins TRBV15 and TRBJ2-7; no firm D call. Trimming pared 1 base from V and 6 bases from J, leaving 10 bases between. The CDR3 runs 13 residues. Germline CDR1 LNHNV, CDR2 YYDKDF (reference sequence). The chain's CDR3 is CATSRGHGFEQYF. The CDR3 nucleotides are TGTGCCACCAGCAGAGGCCATGGCTTCGAGCAGTACTTC.

This clonotype was counted ten times or more. The rearrangement links TRBV10-3 to TRBJ2-7; 10 positions match TRBD1. Trimming cost V 7 bases and J 2 bases; bases outside gene matches: 5. Germline lookup yields CDR1 ENHRY and CDR2 SYGVKD. CDR3 size: 14 residues. The CDR3 nucleotides read TGTGCCATCACTCCGGGACAGGGGACCTACGAGCAGTACTTC. Protein sequence: CAITPGQGTYEQYF.

The table lists this clonotype with many counts. This may be a read error, as it is one base from a much larger clone. The rearrangement links TRBV6-2 or TRBV6-3 to TRBJ2-7; TRBD2 might be the D (5 bases). V was clipped by 8 bases and J by 3 bases, with 17 bases between them. The CDR3 is 14 amino acids. The germline gives CDR1 MNHEY, CDR2 SVGEGT. In nucleotides, the CDR3 is TGTGCCAGCGGACGAGGGCAGAACCTCTACGAGCAGTACTTC. Protein: CASGRGQNLYEQYF.

This clonotype was seen more than once but under ten times. The rearrangement uses TRBV12-3 or TRBV12-4 and TRBJ2-5, with 8 positions matching TRBD1. The junction had 5 bases not matched to a gene; V was cut back by 3 bases and J by 5 bases. The CDR3 runs to 14 residues. The CDR3 loop reads CASSLGQVVETQYF. CDR3 sequence (DNA): TGTGCCAGCAGTTTGGGACAGGTTGTTGAGACCCAGTACTTC.

This clonotype has ten or more counts. V and J are TRBV11-2 and TRBJ2-7, with 12 bases matching TRBD2. The CDR3 runs 15 residues. The ends lost 5 bases at V and 7 bases at J; junction bases unmatched: 9. From germline, CDR1 is SGHAT and CDR2 FQNNGV. CDR3 sequence reads: CASSRRLAGAGEQYF. CDR3 bases: TGTGCCAGCAGCCGAAGACTAGCGGGAGCTGGAGAGCAGTACTTC.